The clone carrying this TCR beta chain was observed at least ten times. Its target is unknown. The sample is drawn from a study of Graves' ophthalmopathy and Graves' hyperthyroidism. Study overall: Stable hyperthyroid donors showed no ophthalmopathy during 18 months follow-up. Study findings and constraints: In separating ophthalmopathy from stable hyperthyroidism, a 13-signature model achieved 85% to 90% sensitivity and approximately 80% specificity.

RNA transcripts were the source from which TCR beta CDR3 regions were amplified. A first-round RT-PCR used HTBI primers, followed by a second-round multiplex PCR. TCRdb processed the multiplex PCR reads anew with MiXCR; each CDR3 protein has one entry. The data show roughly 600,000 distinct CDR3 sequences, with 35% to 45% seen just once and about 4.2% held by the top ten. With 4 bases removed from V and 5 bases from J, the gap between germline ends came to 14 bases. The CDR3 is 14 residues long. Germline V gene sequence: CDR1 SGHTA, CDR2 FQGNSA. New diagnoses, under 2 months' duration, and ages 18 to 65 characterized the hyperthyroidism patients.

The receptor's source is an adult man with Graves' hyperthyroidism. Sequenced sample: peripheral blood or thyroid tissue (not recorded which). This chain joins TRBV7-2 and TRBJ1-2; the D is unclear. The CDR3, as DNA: TGTGCCAGCAGCTCCGGGTGGGTGGGGTATGGCTACACCTTC. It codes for CASSSGWVGYGYTF.